Each of the 2 T cell receptor beta chains below was sequenced from the same sample in a study of radiation and T cells in renal cell carcinoma. Time point: baseline pretreatment blood. Treatment given: 15 Gy SBRT to primary tumor, nephrectomy 4 weeks later. The data were produced by immunoSEQ multiplex PCR, yet TCRdb's version contains in-frame clones alone and is incomplete. This sample has 20,000 to 25,000 clones, with 60% to 80% found just once. The specimen comprised blood, sampled from a patient whose treatment included radiotherapy and nephrectomy. Source of these receptors: a man in his fifties or sixties with renal cell carcinoma.

The rearrangement uses TRBV10-3 and TRBJ2-6; D is possibly TRBD2 (5 bases). The germline V gene has CDR1 ENHRY and CDR2 SYGVKD. The CDR3 has 15 amino acids. V lost 6 bases to trimming and J lost 0 bases, with 9 bases between them. The chain's CDR3 is CAIRTDSSGANVLTF. The CDR3, as DNA: TGTGCCATCAGGACGGACTCCTCTGGGGCCAACGTCCTGACTTTC.

The chain's CDR3 is CARSWGADEQFF. The CDR3 DNA reads as TGTGCCAGAAGCTGGGGTGCGGATGAGCAGTTCTTC. The chain recombines TRBV5-3 with TRBJ2-1; D remains unclear. TRBV5-3 is known as an ORF, though its function is uncertain. CDR3 length: 12 amino acids. With 3 bases removed from V and 8 bases from J, the gap between germline ends came to 9 bases.